The clone carrying this TCR beta chain was counted ten times or more. The antigen is unknown. The CDR3 has 16 residues. V dropped 2 bases and J dropped 4; count of bases not matched to a gene: 12. CDR1 is SGHRS, CDR2 YFSETQ, per germline. This sample is drawn from a study of T cells in Graves' hyperthyroidism and ophthalmopathy. Study-wide results and limits: Blood samples included most of the expanded thyroid clonotypes exceeding 0.001.

Amplification of TCR beta CDR3 regions was performed using RNA transcripts as template. The TCR CDR3 was amplified in a first-round RT-PCR using the HTBI primer set. One entry per CDR3 protein, called by TCRdb with MiXCR from the multiplex PCR reads. The sample contains about 300,000 distinct CDR3 sequences, less than 20% of which appear only once. This chain links TRBV5-1 with TRBJ2-7; 7 bases align to TRBD1. The sequenced sample consisted of blood. The receptor was derived from a man aged 45-65 years with Graves' ophthalmopathy. CDR3 coding DNA: TGCGCCAGCAGCTTTGAATCCGGGACAGTCACATACGAGCAGTACTTC. Its protein product is CASSFESGTVTYEQYF.